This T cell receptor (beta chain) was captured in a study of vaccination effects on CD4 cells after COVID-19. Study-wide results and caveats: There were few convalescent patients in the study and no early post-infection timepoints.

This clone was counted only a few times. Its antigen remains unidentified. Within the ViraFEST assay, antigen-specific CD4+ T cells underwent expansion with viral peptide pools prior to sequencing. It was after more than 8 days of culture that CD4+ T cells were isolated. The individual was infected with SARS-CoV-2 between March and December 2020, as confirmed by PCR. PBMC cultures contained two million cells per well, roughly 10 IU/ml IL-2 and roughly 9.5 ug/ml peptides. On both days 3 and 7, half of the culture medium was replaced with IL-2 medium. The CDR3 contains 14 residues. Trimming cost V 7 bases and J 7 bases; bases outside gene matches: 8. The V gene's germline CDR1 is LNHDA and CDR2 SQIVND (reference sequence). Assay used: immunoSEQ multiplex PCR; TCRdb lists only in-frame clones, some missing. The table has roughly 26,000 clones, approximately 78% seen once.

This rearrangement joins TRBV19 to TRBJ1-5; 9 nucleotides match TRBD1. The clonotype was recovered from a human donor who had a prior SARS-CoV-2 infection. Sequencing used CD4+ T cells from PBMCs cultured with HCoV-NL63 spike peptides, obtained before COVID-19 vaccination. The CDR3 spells CASIPRQGGQPQHF. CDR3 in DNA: TGTGCCAGTATCCCGAGACAGGGGGGCCAGCCCCAGCATTTT.